This T cell receptor beta chain is drawn from a study of cytomegalovirus exposure and HLA in healthy donors. Overall study results and limits: Some V segments, TRBV6-2 and TRBV6-3 among them, were indistinguishable and were therefore excluded. Apart from CMV serostatus, no immune exposure information was available. As was reported, the classifier diagnosed cytomegalovirus status with high specificity and sensitivity.

Germline V gene sequence: CDR1 SGHRS, CDR2 YFSETQ. The CDR3 has 13 residues. The PCR made use of 60 Vbeta and 13 Jbeta primers. Only in-frame clones appear in the TCRdb table, and some are missing; sequencing was by immunoSEQ multiplex PCR. Its listing shows some 48,000 clones. Regarding this clone: The antigen is not known. The germline gene is not matched at one end of the junction; a read error may be the cause.

The chain employs TRBV5-1 and TRBJ1-1, with a tentative D call TRBD1 (6 bases). Sequencing input: PBMCs. This receptor was taken from a woman aged 40 to 55 in good health and CMV-seronegative. The CDR3: CASSPGWDTEDFF. The CDR3 nucleotides are TGCGCCAGCAGTCCCGGATGGGACACTGAAGATTTCTTT.